What follows are 2 T cell receptor beta chains derived from one specimen sequenced in a study of blood T cell repertoires in COVID-19. Sequenced by immunoSEQ multiplex PCR; TCRdb stores in-frame clones only, minus some. Of a few hundred thousand clones in the sample, around 85% were seen once. Sequenced: PBMCs or T cells enriched from blood (not recorded which). These TCRs come from a man aged 35 to 55 who had recovered from COVID-19.

V is TRBV11-3 and J is TRBJ2-7; 8 bases match TRBD2. In germline, CDR1 is SGHNT, CDR2 YENEEA. The CDR3 has 15 residues. Losses at the gene ends were 2 bases for V and 3 bases for J; bases not matched to a gene: 6. The CDR3 DNA sequence: TGTGCCAGCAGCTTAAGGGCGGGAGGCGGCTACGAGCAGTACTTC. Translation: CASSLRAGGGYEQYF.

This clone was seen just once. The chain carries TRBV7-6 and TRBJ1-2; D might be TRBD1 (5 bases). Trimming cost V 5 bases and J 6 bases, with 25 bases left between them. Germline V gives CDR1 SGHVS, CDR2 FNYEAQ. This CDR3 contains 17 residues. In nucleotides, the CDR3 is TGTGCCAGCAGCCCCGGGACTGTACCACTCCCAGCGGATGGCTACACCTTC. Translation: CASSPGTVPLPADGYTF.